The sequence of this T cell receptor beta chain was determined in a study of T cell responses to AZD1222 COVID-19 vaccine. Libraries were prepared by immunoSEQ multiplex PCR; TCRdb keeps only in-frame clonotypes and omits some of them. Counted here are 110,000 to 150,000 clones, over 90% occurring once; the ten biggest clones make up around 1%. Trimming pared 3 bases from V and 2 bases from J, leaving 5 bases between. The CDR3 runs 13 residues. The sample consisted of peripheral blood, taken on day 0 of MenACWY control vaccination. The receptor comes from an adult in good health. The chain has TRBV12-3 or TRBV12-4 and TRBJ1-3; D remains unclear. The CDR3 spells CASSFNPGNTIYF. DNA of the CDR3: TGTGCCAGCAGTTTCAATCCTGGAAACACCATATATTTT.